This T cell receptor beta chain was sequenced for a study of graft-versus-host responses after intestinal transplantation. Study-level information: Anti-thymocyte globulin induction preceded around 3 years of tacrolimus and steroid maintenance in all recipients.

CDR1 and CDR2 from the germline V gene are LNHDA and SQIVND (reference sequence). V lost 5 bases and J lost 0, with 11 bases in between. The CDR3 has 15 residues. Method: immunoSEQ multiplex PCR; TCRdb's copy keeps in-frame clones and lacks some. The data show over 65,000 clones, 80% to 95% seen once. The specimen was PBMCs, collected 98 days after intestinal transplantation. This clonotype was obtained from a human patient who received an intestinal transplant, so some T cells may come from the graft donor. The chain carries TRBV19 and TRBJ1-5; D may be TRBD1 (6 bases). As DNA, the CDR3 is TGTGCCAGTAGTCACAGGGTAATTAGCAATCAGCCCCAGCATTTT. It translates to CASSHRVISNQPQHF.